These 4 T cell receptor beta chains share one sample of origin, sequenced in a study of CD8+ T cells in alopecia areata. The sequencing template was cDNA reverse transcribed from extracted RNA. Assay: immunoSEQ multiplex PCR; the TCRdb copy retains only in-frame clones and omits some. Of some 45,000 clones listed, roughly 92% are singletons. Treatment indicated: oral pan-JAK inhibitor, 5-10 mg twice daily. This sample comprised CD8+ T cells sorted from blood, obtained at week 24, from a patient treated with tofacitinib. The receptors stem from a human donor with alopecia areata.

J is TRBJ2-2 and V is TRBV27; 7 positions match TRBD1. CDR3 length: 18 residues. Trimming cost V 0 bases and J 1 base; bases outside gene matches: 8. CDR1 and CDR2 (germline): MNHEY, SMNVEV (reference sequence). CDR3 coding DNA: TGTGCCAGCAGTTTATCGCCTATGGGGACAGAGAACACCGGGGAGCTGTTTTTT. Protein product: CASSLSPMGTENTGELFF.

This clone turned up a few times. At one end the junction does not follow the germline gene, possibly because of a read error. CDR3 sequence (DNA): TGTGCCAGCAGCTCCCTCCGAGTCTTC. Protein: CASSSLRVF. V is TRBV7-9 and J is TRBJ2-1; D call uncertain. CDR1 SEHNR and CDR2 FQNEAQ come from the germline V gene (reference sequence). The CDR3 has 9 amino acids.

This chain uses TRBV28 with TRBJ2-5; D not resolved. The germline V gene encodes CDR1 MDHEN and CDR2 SYDVKM. The CDR3 loop spans 14 amino acids. V gave up 4 bases and J gave up 4 bases, with 13 bases separating them. CDR3 coding DNA: TGTGCCAGCAGTTCCCGATTAACTGGAGAGACCCAGTACTTC. Translated: CASSSRLTGETQYF. Full variable domain (rest looked up from reference TRBV28 and TRBJ2-5): DVKVTQSSRYLVKRTGEKVFLECVQDMDHENMFWYRQDPGLGLRLIYFSYDVKMKEKGDIPEGYSVSREKKERFSLILESASTNQTSMYLCASSSRLTGETQYFGPGTRLLVL.

V usage is TRBV19 and J usage is TRBJ2-3; the D gene is possibly TRBD2 (5 bases). CDR1 is LNHDA, CDR2 SQIVND, per germline (reference sequence). The germline V and J ends were trimmed by 4 bases and 2 bases, with 16 bases remaining between them. This CDR3 has 16 residues. The CDR3 loop is CASSTFSVPFTDTQYF. CDR3 sequence (DNA): TGTGCCAGTAGTACCTTTAGCGTACCTTTCACAGATACGCAGTATTTT. The complete variable domain, with remaining parts taken from reference TRBV19 and TRBJ2-3, reads DGGITQSPKYLFRKEGQNVTLSCEQNLNHDAMYWYRQDPGQGLRLIYYSQIVNDFQKGDIAEGYSVSREKKESFPLTVTSAQKNPTAFYLCASSTFSVPFTDTQYFGPGTRLTVL.